One T cell receptor beta chain is described in this entry. No antigen is known for it. This record belongs to a study of chemoradiotherapy in HPV16-positive cancers. Here immunoSEQ multiplex PCR was the method, and the copy in TCRdb shows in-frame clones only, minus some. This repertoire shows about 14,000 clones, roughly nine tenths found once; its top ten account for 3.5% to 4.5%. Germline CDR1 and CDR2: SGHRS and YFSETQ. This CDR3 is 16 amino acids long. With 4 bases removed from V and 4 bases from J, the gap between germline ends came to 21 bases. Study-level findings and limits: Non-HPV-specific T cells did not expand in tumors during treatment, whereas candidate HPV-specific clones and E7-related motifs did.

The sample consisted of tumor tissue, taken from a patient who underwent chemoradiotherapy. The receptor was isolated from a human donor with HPV-associated anogenital cancer. J is TRBJ2-7 and V is TRBV5-1, with D possibly being TRBD1 (6 bases). CDR3 amino acids: CASSRTSVGAGYEQYF. CDR3 DNA: TGCGCCAGCAGCCGCACGTCGGTGGGGGCTGGGTACGAGCAGTACTTC.